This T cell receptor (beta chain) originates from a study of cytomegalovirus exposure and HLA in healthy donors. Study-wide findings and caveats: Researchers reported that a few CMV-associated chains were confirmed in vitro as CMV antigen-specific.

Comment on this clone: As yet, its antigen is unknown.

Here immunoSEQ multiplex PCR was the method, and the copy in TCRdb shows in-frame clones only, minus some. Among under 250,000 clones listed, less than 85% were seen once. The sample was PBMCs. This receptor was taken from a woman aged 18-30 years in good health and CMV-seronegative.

The CDR3 DNA reads TGTGCCAGCAGTCCCCGGGACGGCTGCGATCAGCCCCAGCATTTT. Protein sequence: CASSPRDGCDQPQHF. The chain employs TRBV27 and TRBJ1-5; possibly TRBD1 for D (5 bases). Trimming removed 5 bases from V and 5 bases from J, with 16 bases in between. The CDR3 is made up of 15 amino acids. The germline V gene encodes CDR1 MNHEY and CDR2 SMNVEV (reference sequence).